Listed here is a single T cell receptor (beta chain). What it recognizes is unknown. One blood sample of around 2.5 ml was taken from each donor. This entry belongs to a study of monozygotic twins with inflammatory bowel disease. Added by template switching were UMIs that each held a 6-nucleotide sample barcode. The cDNA of both the TCRalpha and TCRbeta chains was subjected to two nested PCRs of about 15 and 9 cycles. TCRdb re-called the 5' RACE reads and gives one entry per CDR3 protein, without DNA. The sample has 420,000 or so distinct CDR3 sequences. Notes on the study in general: Healthy co-twins showed greater TCRbeta diversity (inverse Simpson) than IBD patients.

The CDR3 has 15 residues. The germline V gene encodes CDR1 LGHNA and CDR2 YSLEER. The chain couples TRBV4-3 to TRBJ1-4; TCRdb's D call, TRBD1, is unchecked because there is no DNA. This TCR came from a human donor with ulcerative colitis or Crohn's disease, or a healthy co-twin of an affected twin (not recorded which). The material sequenced was blood. Here the CDR3 reads CASSLRGGTNEKLFF.